The rows below give T cell receptor beta chains drawn from one sample of a study of blood T cell repertoires in COVID-19. The method was immunoSEQ multiplex PCR; TCRdb's version includes in-frame clones alone and lacks a portion of them. The sample lists more than 95,000 clones; 86% were seen once. The material sequenced was peripheral blood. These receptors came from a man aged 65-85 years who had recovered from COVID-19. The CDR3 runs from the conserved cysteine through the conserved F or W. The D gene is left open where the match is weak. A row's size may be missing; if present it is once, few, many or a size class.

clone_size d_call j_call v_call cdr3_nt cdr3_aa
few TRBD1 TRBJ1-2 TRBV7-2 TGTGCCAGCAGCTCTGGGACAGGAACTAACTATGGCTACACCTTC CASSSGTGTNYGYTF
few NA TRBJ2-2 TRBV7-9 TGTGCCAGCAGACTACTTAACAGGGCGGTCGGGGAGCTGTTTTTT CASRLLNRAVGELFF
NA TRBD2 TRBJ2-7 TRBV4-1 TGCGCCAGCAGCCGTGGGACTAGCGGGAGTCACTCCTACGAGCAGTACTTC CASSRGTSGSHSYEQYF
NA NA TRBJ2-1 TRBV7-3 TGTGCCAGCAGCTCCCTGACAGGTTCTGAGCAGTTCTTC CASSSLTGSEQFF
NA TRBD2 TRBJ2-1 TRBV9 TGTGCCAGCAGCGCTCGACTAGCGGACTACAATGAGCAGTTCTTC CASSARLADYNEQFF
few NA TRBJ2-7 TRBV4-1 TGCGCCAGCAGCCAAGAACTCGGCAGGGGTGGATCCTACGAGCAGTACTTC CASSQELGRGGSYEQYF
NA TRBD1 TRBJ2-2 TRBV5-1 TGCGCCAGCAGCTTACAGGGGGGAAACACCGGGGAGCTGTTTTTT CASSLQGGNTGELFF
once TRBD1 TRBJ2-7 TRBV10-3 TGTGCCACCGGAGGTCGGGGGACAGGGCCCCACGAGCAGTACTTC CATGGRGTGPHEQYF
once TRBD2 TRBJ2-7 TRBV20-1 TGCAGTGCTAGTAGCCCCGTCTCGGCGGGAGGTGACTACGAGCAGTACTTC CSASSPVSAGGDYEQYF
once NA TRBJ1-2 TRBV12-3/TRBV12-4 TGTGCCAGCAGTTATCAGGGCTCGGGTGGCTACACCTTC CASSYQGSGGYTF
NA NA TRBJ2-5 TRBV10-3 TGTGCCATCAACCGGGGTATTGGGCAAGAGACCCAGTACTTC CAINRGIGQETQYF